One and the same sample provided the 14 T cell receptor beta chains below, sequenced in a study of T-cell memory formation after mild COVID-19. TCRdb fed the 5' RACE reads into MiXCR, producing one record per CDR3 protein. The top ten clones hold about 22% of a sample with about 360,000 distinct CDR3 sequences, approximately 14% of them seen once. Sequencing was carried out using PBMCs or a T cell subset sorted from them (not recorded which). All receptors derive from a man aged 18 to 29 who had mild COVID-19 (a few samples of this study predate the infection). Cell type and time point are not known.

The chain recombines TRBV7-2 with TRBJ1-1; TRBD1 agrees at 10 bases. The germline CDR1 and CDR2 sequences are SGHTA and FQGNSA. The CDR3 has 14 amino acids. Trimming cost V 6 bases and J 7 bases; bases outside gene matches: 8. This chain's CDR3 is CASSIDRGRNEAFF. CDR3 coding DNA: TGTGCCAGCAGTATAGACAGGGGGCGGAATGAAGCTTTCTTT.

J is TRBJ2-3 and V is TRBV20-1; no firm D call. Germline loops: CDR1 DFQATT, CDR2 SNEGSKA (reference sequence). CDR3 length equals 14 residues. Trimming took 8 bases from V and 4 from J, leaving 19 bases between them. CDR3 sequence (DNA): TGCAGTACTCGACGGTTCGGGTGGCCAGATACGCAGTATTTT. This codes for CSTRRFGWPDTQYF.

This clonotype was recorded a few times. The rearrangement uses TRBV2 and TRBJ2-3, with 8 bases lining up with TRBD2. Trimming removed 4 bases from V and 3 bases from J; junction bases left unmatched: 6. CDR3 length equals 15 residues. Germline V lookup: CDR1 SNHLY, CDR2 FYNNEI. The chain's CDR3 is CASSGAGGGTDTQYF. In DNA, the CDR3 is TGTGCCAGCAGTGGGGCTGGCGGGGGGACAGATACGCAGTATTTT.

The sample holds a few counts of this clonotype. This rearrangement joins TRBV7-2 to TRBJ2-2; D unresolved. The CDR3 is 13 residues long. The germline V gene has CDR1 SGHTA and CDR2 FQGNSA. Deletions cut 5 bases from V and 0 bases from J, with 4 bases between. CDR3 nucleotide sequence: TGTGCCAGCAGCGAAACGAACACCGGGGAGCTGTTTTTT. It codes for CASSETNTGELFF. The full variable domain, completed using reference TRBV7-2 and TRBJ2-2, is GAGVSQSPSNKVTEKGKDVELRCDPISGHTALYWYRQSLGQGLEFLIYFQGNSAPDKSGLPSDRFSAERTGGSVSTLTIQRTQQEDSAVYLCASSETNTGELFFGEGSRLTVL.

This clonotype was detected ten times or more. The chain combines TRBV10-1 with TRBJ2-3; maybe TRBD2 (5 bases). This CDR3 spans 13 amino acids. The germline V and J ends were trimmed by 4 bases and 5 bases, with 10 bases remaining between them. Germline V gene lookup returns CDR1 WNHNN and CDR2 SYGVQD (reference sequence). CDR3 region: CASSGETGDTQYF. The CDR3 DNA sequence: TGCGCCAGCAGTGGGGAGACGGGAGATACGCAGTATTTT.

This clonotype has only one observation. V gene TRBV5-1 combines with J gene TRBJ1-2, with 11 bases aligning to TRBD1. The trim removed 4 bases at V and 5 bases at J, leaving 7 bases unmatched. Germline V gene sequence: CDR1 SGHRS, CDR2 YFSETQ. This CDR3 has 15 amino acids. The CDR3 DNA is TGCGCCAGCAGCCCCGGACAGGGGGCGATATATGGCTACACCTTC. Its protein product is CASSPGQGAIYGYTF.

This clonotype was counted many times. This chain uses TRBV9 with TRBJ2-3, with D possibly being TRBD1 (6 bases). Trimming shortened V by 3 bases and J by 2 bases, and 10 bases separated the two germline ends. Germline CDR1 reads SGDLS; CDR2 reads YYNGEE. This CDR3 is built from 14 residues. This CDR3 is CASSADRNTDTQYF. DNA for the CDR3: TGTGCCAGCAGCGCAGACAGGAACACAGATACGCAGTATTTT.

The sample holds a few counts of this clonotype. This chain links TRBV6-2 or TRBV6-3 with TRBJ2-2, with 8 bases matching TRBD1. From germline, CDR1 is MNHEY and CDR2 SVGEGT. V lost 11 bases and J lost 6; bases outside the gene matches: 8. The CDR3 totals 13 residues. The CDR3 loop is CAGKPGGPGELFF. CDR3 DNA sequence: TGTGCCGGGAAACCAGGGGGCCCCGGGGAGCTGTTTTTT.

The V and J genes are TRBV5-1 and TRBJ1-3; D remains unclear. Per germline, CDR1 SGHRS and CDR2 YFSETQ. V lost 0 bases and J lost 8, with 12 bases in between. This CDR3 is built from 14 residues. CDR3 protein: CASSLVPGGDTIYF. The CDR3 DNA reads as TGCGCCAGCAGCTTGGTCCCCGGAGGAGACACCATATATTTT.

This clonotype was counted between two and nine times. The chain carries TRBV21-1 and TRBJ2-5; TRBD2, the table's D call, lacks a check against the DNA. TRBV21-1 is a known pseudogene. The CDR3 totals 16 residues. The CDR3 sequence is CASSKERGRVQETQYF. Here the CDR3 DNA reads TGTGCCAGCAGCAAAGAGCGCGGCAGGGTTCAAGAGACCCAGTACTTC.

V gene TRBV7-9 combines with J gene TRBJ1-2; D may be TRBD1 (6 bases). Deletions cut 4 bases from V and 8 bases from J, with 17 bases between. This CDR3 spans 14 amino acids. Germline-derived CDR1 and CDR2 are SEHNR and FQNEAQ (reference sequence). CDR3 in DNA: TGTGCCAGCAGCTGGGAGAGGAGCAGGGGAGGCTACACCTTC. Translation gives CASSWERSRGGYTF.

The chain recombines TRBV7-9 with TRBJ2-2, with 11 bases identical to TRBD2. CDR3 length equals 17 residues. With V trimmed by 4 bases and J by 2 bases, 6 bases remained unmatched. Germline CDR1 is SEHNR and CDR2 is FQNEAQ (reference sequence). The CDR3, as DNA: TGTGCCAGCAGCTCACTAGCGGGGGCCGTAAACACCGGGGAGCTGTTTTTT. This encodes CASSSLAGAVNTGELFF.

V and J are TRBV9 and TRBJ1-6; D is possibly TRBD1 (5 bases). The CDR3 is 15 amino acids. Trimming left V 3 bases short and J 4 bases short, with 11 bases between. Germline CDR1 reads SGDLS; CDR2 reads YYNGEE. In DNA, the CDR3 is TGTGCCAGCAGCGCGAAGACAGATTATAATTCACCCCTCCACTTT. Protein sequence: CASSAKTDYNSPLHF.

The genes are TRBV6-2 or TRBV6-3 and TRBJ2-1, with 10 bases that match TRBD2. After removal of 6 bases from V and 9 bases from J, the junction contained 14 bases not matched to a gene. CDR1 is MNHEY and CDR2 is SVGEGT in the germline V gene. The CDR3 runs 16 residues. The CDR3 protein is CASSRPLAGFGSEQFF. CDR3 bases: TGTGCCAGCAGCCGACCACTAGCGGGATTTGGTAGTGAGCAGTTCTTC.